A single sample gave rise to the 11 T cell receptor beta chains below, sequenced in a study of blood T cells in healthy people across ages. A second about 7 to 11 cycle PCR used barcoded and J-beta primers. From the 5' RACE reads, TCRdb called clonotypes with MiXCR, one entry per CDR3 protein. In the table there are about 840,000 distinct CDR3 sequences, 25% to 35% of which are singletons. These sequences were also reported in another study, on T cells of mothers and their children.

Sequencing used blood. These receptors all come from a woman in her 40s in good health.

Comments on this clonotype: A much more abundant neighbour one base away suggests this may be a read error. The CDR3 region has the DNA TGTGCCAGCAGCATACAGGCTGGCGGGGGACGGAATGAGCAGTTCTTC. Translated, it gives CASSIQAGGGRNEQFF. The rearrangement joins TRBV7-2 to TRBJ2-1; TRBD2 matches 7 bases. The CDR3 has 16 residues. After removal of 5 bases from V and 7 bases from J, the junction contained 14 bases not matched to a gene. Germline assignment: CDR1 SGHTA and CDR2 FQGNSA.

This chain's CDR3 is CASLLQGATDTQYF. The CDR3 DNA reads as TGCGCCAGCCTACTACAGGGGGCAACGGATACGCAGTATTTT. The chain links TRBV5-1 to TRBJ2-3; TRBD1 aligns across 9 bases. This CDR3 comprises 14 residues. V trimming: 7 bases; J trimming: 6 bases; junction bases outside the gene matches: 9. Germline CDR1 SGHRS, CDR2 YFSETQ.

This clonotype appeared a single time. A single base separates this from a much larger clone, so it may be a read error. V gene TRBV6-6 combines with J gene TRBJ2-7; weak D call: TRBD2 (5 bases). The tail of the sequence fits TRBJ2-5 better, so the J call may be wrong. The CDR3 loop spans 14 amino acids. CDR1 and CDR2 from the germline V gene are MNHNY and SVGAGI (reference sequence). As DNA, the CDR3 is TGTGCCAACAACAAAGGAGTAGGGAGAGAGACCCAGTACTTC. Its protein is CANNKGVGRETQYF.

This chain joins TRBV7-2 and TRBJ2-7; TRBD1 matches at 9 bases. CDR3 size: 16 residues. Germline trimming cut 0 bases from V and 4 bases from J; bases unmatched to any gene: 7. Per the germline V gene, CDR1 is SGHTA and CDR2 is FQGNSA. CDR3 region: CASSLATGGGYYEQYF. Written as DNA, the CDR3 is TGTGCCAGCAGCTTAGCTACAGGGGGCGGATATTACGAGCAGTACTTC.

This chain links TRBV19 with TRBJ2-1, with a weak D call TRBD1 (5 bases). The J call may be faulty, since TRBJ2-7 better matches the DNA end. The CDR3 runs to 14 residues. Germline V gene sequence: CDR1 LNHDA, CDR2 SQIVND (reference sequence). CDR3 amino acids: CASSNWSGYNEQYF. The CDR3 DNA is TGTGCCAGTAGTAATTGGTCAGGGTACAATGAGCAGTACTTC.

This clonotype has more than one count but fewer than ten. This chain joins TRBV11-2 and TRBJ2-4; the match to TRBD2 covers 8 bases. The germline gives CDR1 SGHAT, CDR2 FQNNGV. J gave up 10 bases and V 5 bases, and 10 bases lay outside the gene matches. This CDR3 spans 14 amino acids. The CDR3 DNA sequence: TGTGCCAGCAGCCACATCCGGGAGGGCAATATTCAGTACTTC. As protein: CASSHIREGNIQYF.

As for this clonotype: Given a much more abundant clone one base away, this may be a read error. CDR3 in amino acids: CASSPTGENEQFF. The CDR3 DNA is TGTGCCAGCAGCCCGACAGGGGAGAATGAGCAGTTCTTC. The V call is TRBV7-8, the J call TRBJ2-1; TRBD1 matches at 8 bases. V lost 5 bases and J lost 7; bases outside the gene matches: 4. The CDR3 sequence is 13 residues long. Germline lookup yields CDR1 SGHVS and CDR2 FQNEAQ.

This clonotype turned up a few times. The CDR3 loop is CASTIGWWNKEQYF. DNA of the CDR3: TGTGCCAGCACAATAGGGTGGTGGAATAAGGAGCAGTACTTC. The chain employs TRBV12-3 or TRBV12-4 and TRBJ2-7, with D unclear. This CDR3 spans 14 amino acids. Between the trimmed V and J ends, which lost 7 bases and 7 bases, there was a span of 20 bases.

A few counts support this clonotype. The chain employs TRBV3-1 and TRBJ2-3, with 8 positions matching TRBD1. The junction had 7 bases not matched to a gene; V was cut back by 0 bases and J by 5 bases. This CDR3 region has 16 residues. Germline CDR1 reads LGHDT; CDR2 reads YNNKEL (reference sequence). The CDR3: CASSQDAGGWEDTQYF. In DNA, the CDR3 is TGTGCCAGCAGCCAAGATGCAGGGGGCTGGGAAGATACGCAGTATTTT.

This clonotype has only a few counts. The chain uses TRBV2 and TRBJ1-4; D possibly corresponds to TRBD1 (6 bases). The length of the CDR3 is 14 residues. CDR1 is SNHLY, CDR2 FYNNEI, per germline. Deletions cut 6 bases from V and 2 bases from J, with 10 bases between. CDR3 amino acids: CASRKGGTNEKLFF. The CDR3 DNA sequence: TGTGCCAGCAGGAAGGGGGGCACTAATGAAAAACTGTTTTTT.

In its sample, this clonotype was seen a few times. The rearrangement uses TRBV3-1 and TRBJ2-1, with D uncertain. Germline CDR1 is LGHDT and CDR2 is YNNKEL (reference sequence). CDR3 size: 13 residues. The V end lost 3 bases, the J end lost 4 bases, and 7 bases lay between the germline ends. The CDR3 coding sequence is TGTGCCAGCAGCCAGAACCTGTACAATGAGCAGTTCTTC. Protein: CASSQNLYNEQFF.